The 7 T cell receptor beta chains given below trace back to one sample, sequenced in a study of blood T cell repertoires in COVID-19 (dated by TCRdb to the early 2020s). Library preparation was by the immunoSEQ multiplex PCR assay. TCRdb mirrors the immuneACCESS table, restricted to in-frame sequences. Some clones are absent from its copies; in checked studies, under half trace to an unresolved V gene, and the reason for the others is unknown. Recorded for this sample are 65,000 to 85,000 clones; around 90% of them occurred a single time. 6.9% of the sample rests with the top ten. The sample was peripheral blood. The receptors were gathered from a human donor in a cohort sampled during active COVID-19.

The chain joins TRBV6-6 to TRBJ1-5, with D possibly being TRBD1 (5 bases). The ends were cut back, 4 bases at V and 3 bases at J, with 7 bases in the middle. The CDR3 loop spans 13 amino acids. The germline gives CDR1 MNHNY, CDR2 SVGAGI (reference sequence). The CDR3 nucleotides read TGTGCCAGCAGTTCAGGGTTCAATCAGCCCCAGCATTTT. Protein product: CASSSGFNQPQHF.

V usage is TRBV9 and J usage is TRBJ1-4; tentative D call: TRBD1 (5 bases). V was trimmed by 4 bases and J by 0 bases, leaving 22 bases between them. The CDR3 is made up of 19 amino acids. Germline CDR1 reads SGDLS; CDR2 reads YYNGEE. CDR3: CASSPPRPSWGATNEKLFF. For the CDR3, the DNA is TGTGCCAGCAGCCCCCCAAGACCTTCATGGGGGGCAACTAATGAAAAACTGTTTTTT.

This clone was detected a few times. DNA for the CDR3: TGTGCCAGCACCTTGCAGGGGCGTGGGACCGGGGAGCTGTTTTTT. Amino acid sequence: CASTLQGRGTGELFF. The V call is TRBV27, the J call TRBJ2-2; D possibly corresponds to TRBD1 (6 bases). With 7 bases removed from V and 5 bases from J, the gap between germline ends came to 17 bases. The CDR3 loop spans 15 amino acids. CDR1 and CDR2 (germline): MNHEY, SMNVEV (reference sequence).

The chain couples TRBV11-2 to TRBJ2-5; maybe TRBD2 (7 bases). The CDR3 runs to 17 residues. CDR1 is SGHAT, CDR2 FQNNGV, per germline. V was shortened by 5 bases and J by 2 bases, with 21 bases between the two germline ends. The CDR3 loop reads CASSLRGPGLPQETQYF. Here the CDR3 DNA reads TGTGCCAGCAGCCTGCGGGGGCCCGGACTACCACAAGAGACCCAGTACTTC.

The CDR3 here is CASSSDSRGGETQYF. CDR3 nucleotides: TGTGCCAGCAGCTCAGATAGTAGGGGAGGCGAGACCCAGTACTTC. J is TRBJ2-5 and V is TRBV11-2; tentative D call: TRBD2 (6 bases). CDR1 and CDR2 (germline): SGHAT, FQNNGV. This CDR3 has 15 amino acids. V dropped 4 bases and J dropped 5 bases, with 17 bases sitting between them.

The chain carries TRBV28 and TRBJ2-1; a possible D gene is TRBD2 (5 bases). Germline V gene lookup returns CDR1 MDHEN and CDR2 SYDVKM. The CDR3 has 15 amino acids. Trimming took off 3 bases at V and 0 bases at J, with 9 bases between the two ends. The CDR3 nucleotides are TGTGCCAGCAGTTTGTCGGGAAGCTCCTACAATGAGCAGTTCTTC. Residues: CASSLSGSSYNEQFF.

The chain combines TRBV27 with TRBJ2-6, with 7 positions matching TRBD1. The J segment lost 1 base and the V segment lost 5 bases, leaving 5 bases of the junction unmatched. Germline V gives CDR1 MNHEY, CDR2 SMNVEV (reference sequence). The CDR3 covers 16 residues. CDR3 in DNA: TGTGCCAGCAGTATAATACAGGGGTCTGGGGCCAACGTCCTGACTTTC. As protein: CASSIIQGSGANVLTF.